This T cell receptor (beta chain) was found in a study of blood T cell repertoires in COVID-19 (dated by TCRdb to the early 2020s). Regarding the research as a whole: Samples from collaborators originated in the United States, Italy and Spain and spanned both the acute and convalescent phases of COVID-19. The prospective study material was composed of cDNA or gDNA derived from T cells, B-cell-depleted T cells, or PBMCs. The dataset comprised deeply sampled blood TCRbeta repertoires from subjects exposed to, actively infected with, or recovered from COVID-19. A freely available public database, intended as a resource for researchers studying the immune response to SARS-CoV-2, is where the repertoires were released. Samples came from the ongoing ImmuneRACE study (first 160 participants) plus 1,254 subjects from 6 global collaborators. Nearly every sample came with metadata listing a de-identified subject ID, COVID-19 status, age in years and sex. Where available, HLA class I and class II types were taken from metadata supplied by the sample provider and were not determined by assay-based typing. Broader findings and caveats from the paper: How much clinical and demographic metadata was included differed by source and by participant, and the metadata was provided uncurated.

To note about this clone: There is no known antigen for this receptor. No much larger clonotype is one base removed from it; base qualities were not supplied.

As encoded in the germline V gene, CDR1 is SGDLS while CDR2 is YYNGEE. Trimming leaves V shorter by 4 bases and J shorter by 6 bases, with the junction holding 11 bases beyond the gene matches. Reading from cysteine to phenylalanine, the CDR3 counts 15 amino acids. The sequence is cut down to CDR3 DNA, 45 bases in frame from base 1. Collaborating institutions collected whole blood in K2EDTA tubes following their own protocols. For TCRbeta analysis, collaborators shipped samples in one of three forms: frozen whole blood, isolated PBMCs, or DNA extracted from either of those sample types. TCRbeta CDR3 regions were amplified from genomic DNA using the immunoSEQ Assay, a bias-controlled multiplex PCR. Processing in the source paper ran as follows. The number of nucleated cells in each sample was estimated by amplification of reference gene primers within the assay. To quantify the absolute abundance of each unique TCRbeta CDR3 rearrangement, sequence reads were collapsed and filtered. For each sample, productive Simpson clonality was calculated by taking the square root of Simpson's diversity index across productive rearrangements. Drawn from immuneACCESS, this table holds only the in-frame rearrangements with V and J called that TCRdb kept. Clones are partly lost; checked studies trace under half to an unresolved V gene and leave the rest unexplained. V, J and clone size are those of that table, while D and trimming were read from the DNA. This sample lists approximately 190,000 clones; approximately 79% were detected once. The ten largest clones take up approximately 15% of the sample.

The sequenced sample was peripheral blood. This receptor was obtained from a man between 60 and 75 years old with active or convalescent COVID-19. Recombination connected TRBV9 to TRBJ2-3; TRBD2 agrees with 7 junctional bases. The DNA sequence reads TGTGCCAGCAGCTACCGCGGGGGAATGGTGGATACGCAGTATTTT. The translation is CASSYRGGMVDTQYF.